This T cell receptor beta chain derives from a study of early T cells in non-severe SARS-CoV-2 infection. About the study: Sequencing targeted bulk RNA from unsorted whole blood, leaving chains unpaired.

Study-wide points: VDJdb matching favored anti-spike CD8 responses, missing private and CD4 specificities.

Individually, cDNA molecules had unique molecular identifiers attached to them. MiXCR, applied by TCRdb to the 5' RACE reads, yields one record per CDR3 protein. This sample carries around 82,000 distinct CDR3 sequences, around 12% of them seen once, and the ten largest clones take more than 3%. This CDR3 is 17 amino acids long. Per the germline V gene, CDR1 is SGHRS and CDR2 is YFSETQ. V was clipped by 4 bases and J by 1 base; unmatched bases: 6. This clonotype has a handful of counts. Its target is not known. The receptor's source is an adult who was a healthcare worker with PCR-confirmed SARS-CoV-2 infection or an uninfected control (not recorded which). The rearrangement joins TRBV5-1 to TRBJ2-2; TRBD2 agrees at 11 bases. The material sequenced was whole blood. The CDR3 reads CASSAFTSGGNTGELFF. CDR3 DNA: TGCGCCAGCAGCGCGTTCACTAGCGGGGGGAACACCGGGGAGCTGTTTTTT.